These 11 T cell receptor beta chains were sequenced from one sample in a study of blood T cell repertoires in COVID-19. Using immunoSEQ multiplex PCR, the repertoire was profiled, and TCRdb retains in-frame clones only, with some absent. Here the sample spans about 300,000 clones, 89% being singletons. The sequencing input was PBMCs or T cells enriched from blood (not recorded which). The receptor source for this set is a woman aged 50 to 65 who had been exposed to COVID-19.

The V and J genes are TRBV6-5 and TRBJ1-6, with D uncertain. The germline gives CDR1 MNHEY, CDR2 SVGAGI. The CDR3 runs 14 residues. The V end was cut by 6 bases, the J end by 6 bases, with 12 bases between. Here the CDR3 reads CASSRPGSNSPLHF. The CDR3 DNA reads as TGTGCCAGCAGCCGCCCGGGATCTAATTCACCCCTCCACTTT.

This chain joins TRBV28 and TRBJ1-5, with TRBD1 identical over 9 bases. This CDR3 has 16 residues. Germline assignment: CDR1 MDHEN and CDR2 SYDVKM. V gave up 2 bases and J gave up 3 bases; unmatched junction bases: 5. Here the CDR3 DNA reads TGTGCCAGCAGTTTAACTACAGGGGGCAACAATCAGCCCCAGCATTTT. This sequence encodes CASSLTTGGNNQPQHF.

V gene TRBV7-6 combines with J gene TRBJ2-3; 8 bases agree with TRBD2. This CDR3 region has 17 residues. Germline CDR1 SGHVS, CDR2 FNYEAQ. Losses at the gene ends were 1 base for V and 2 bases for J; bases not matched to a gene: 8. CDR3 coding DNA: TGTGCCAGCAGCTTAGAAATAGCGGGGTCCTCCACAGATACGCAGTATTTT. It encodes CASSLEIAGSSTDTQYF.

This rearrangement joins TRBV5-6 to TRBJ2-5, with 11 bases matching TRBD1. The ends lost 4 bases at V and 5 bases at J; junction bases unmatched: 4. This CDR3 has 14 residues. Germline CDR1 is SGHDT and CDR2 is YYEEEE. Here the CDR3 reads CASSPGQGAETQYF. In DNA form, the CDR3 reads TGTGCCAGCAGCCCTGGACAGGGGGCTGAGACCCAGTACTTC. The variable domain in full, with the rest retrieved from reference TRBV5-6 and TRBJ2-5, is DAGVTQSPTHLIKTRGQQVTLRCSPKSGHDTVSWYQQALGQGPQFIFQYYEEEERQRGNFPDRFSGHQFPNYSSELNVNALLLGDSALYLCASSPGQGAETQYFGPGTRLLVL.

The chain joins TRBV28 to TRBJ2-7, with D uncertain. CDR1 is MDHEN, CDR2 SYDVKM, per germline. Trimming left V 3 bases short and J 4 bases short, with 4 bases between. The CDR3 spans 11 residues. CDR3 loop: CASSLRYEQYF. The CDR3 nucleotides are TGTGCCAGCAGTTTGAGGTACGAGCAGTACTTC. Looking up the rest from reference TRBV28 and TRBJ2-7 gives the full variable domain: DVKVTQSSRYLVKRTGEKVFLECVQDMDHENMFWYRQDPGLGLRLIYFSYDVKMKEKGDIPEGYSVSREKKERFSLILESASTNQTSMYLCASSLRYEQYFGPGTRLTVT.

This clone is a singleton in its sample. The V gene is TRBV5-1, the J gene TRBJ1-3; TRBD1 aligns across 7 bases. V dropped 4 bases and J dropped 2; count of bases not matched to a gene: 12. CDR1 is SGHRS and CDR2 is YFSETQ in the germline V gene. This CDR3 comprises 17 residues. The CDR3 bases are TGCGCCAGCAGCCCACAGGGGTTGGGTACAGCTGGAAACACCATATATTTT. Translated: CASSPQGLGTAGNTIYF.

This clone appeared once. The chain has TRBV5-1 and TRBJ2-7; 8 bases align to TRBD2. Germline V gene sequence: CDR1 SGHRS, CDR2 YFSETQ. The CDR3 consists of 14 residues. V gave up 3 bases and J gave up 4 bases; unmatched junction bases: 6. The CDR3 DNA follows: TGCGCCAGCAGCTCCGGGGGGGCCCCGTACGAGCAGTACTTC. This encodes CASSSGGAPYEQYF. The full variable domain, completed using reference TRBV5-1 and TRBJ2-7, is KAGVTQTPRYLIKTRGQQVTLSCSPISGHRSVSWYQQTPGQGLQFLFEYFSETQRNKGNFPGRFSGRQFSNSRSEMNVSTLELGDSALYLCASSSGGAPYEQYFGPGTRLTVT.

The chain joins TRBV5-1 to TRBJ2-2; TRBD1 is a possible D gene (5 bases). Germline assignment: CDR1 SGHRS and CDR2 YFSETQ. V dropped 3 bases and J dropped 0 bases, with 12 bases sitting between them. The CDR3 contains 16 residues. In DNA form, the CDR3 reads TGCGCCAGCAGCTCCGGACAACTTTCGAACACCGGGGAGCTGTTTTTT. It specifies CASSSGQLSNTGELFF. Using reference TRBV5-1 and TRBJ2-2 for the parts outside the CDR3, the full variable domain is KAGVTQTPRYLIKTRGQQVTLSCSPISGHRSVSWYQQTPGQGLQFLFEYFSETQRNKGNFPGRFSGRQFSNSRSEMNVSTLELGDSALYLCASSSGQLSNTGELFFGEGSRLTVL.

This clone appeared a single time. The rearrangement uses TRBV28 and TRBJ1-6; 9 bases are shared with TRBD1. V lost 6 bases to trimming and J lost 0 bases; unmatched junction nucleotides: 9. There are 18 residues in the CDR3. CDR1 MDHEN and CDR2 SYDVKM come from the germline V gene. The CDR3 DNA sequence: TGTGCCAGCAGCCACGGGGGACAGGGCGTCTCCTATAATTCACCCCTCCACTTT. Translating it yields CASSHGGQGVSYNSPLHF. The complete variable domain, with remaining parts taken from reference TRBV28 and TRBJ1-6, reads DVKVTQSSRYLVKRTGEKVFLECVQDMDHENMFWYRQDPGLGLRLIYFSYDVKMKEKGDIPEGYSVSREKKERFSLILESASTNQTSMYLCASSHGGQGVSYNSPLHFGNGTRLTVT.

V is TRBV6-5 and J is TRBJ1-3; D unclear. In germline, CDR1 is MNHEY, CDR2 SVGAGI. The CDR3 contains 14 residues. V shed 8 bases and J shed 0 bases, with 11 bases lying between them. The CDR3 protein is CASAEAYSGNTIYF. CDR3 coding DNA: TGTGCCAGCGCGGAGGCCTACTCTGGAAACACCATATATTTT.

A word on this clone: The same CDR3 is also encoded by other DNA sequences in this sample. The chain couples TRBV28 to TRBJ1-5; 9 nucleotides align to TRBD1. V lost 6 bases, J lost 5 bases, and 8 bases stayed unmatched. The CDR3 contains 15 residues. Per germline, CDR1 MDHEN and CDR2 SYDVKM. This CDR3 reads CASRTGQGIYQPQHF. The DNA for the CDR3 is TGTGCCAGCAGGACGGGACAGGGTATTTATCAGCCCCAGCATTTT.